This T cell receptor beta chain was sequenced in a study of graft-versus-host responses after intestinal transplantation. The germline CDR1 and CDR2 sequences are SGHTA and FQGNSA. This CDR3 is built from 16 residues. Trimming removed 5 bases from V and 7 bases from J, with 24 bases in between. Turning to this clone: Its antigen is unidentified.

Profiling relied on immunoSEQ multiplex PCR, and the TCRdb table lists in-frame clones only, not all of them. The sample has almost 85,000 clones; roughly 89% are singletons. The TCR comes from a human donor who received an intestinal transplant. Sequenced material: unstimulated CD4+ T cells sorted from spleen or lymph node cells, taken before intestinal transplant. The rearrangement uses TRBV7-2 and TRBJ2-7; D may be TRBD1 (6 bases). CDR3 nucleotides: TGTGCCAGCAGCCCACCGCCCCCGGGACAATATCAGGAGCAGTACTTC. Translating gives CASSPPPPGQYQEQYF.